This TCR beta chain came from a study of T cell responses to AZD1222 COVID-19 vaccine. The repertoire was sequenced with immunoSEQ multiplex PCR; TCRdb's copy has only in-frame clones and lacks some. The profile shows 84,000 or so clones, around 90% of them singletons. The CDR3 covers 14 residues. Germline V gene data show CDR1 as GTSNPN and CDR2 as SVGIG (reference sequence). V dropped 8 bases and J dropped 3 bases, with 20 bases sitting between them. Sequencing was performed on peripheral blood, taken on day 0 of AZD1222 vaccination. This TCR was sampled from an adult in good health. The chain has TRBV30 and TRBJ2-7; D may correspond to TRBD1 or TRBD2 (6 bases each). This CDR3 reads CAGQRPGGGYEQYF. Here the CDR3 DNA reads TGTGCCGGACAGAGGCCCGGAGGGGGCTACGAGCAGTACTTC.